This TCR beta chain was found in a study of blood T cell repertoires in COVID-19. Clones were sequenced by immunoSEQ multiplex PCR, and TCRdb holds only the in-frame ones, with some missing. This table holds 140,000 to 150,000 clones, 65% to 85% found once. The V end was cut by 5 bases, the J end by 1 base, with 15 bases between. Germline CDR1 and CDR2: SGHRS and YFSETQ. The CDR3 has 15 residues. The V gene is TRBV5-1, the J gene TRBJ1-1; D gene ambiguous. Material for sequencing was peripheral blood. This TCR came from a man in his fifties or sixties with active or convalescent COVID-19. CDR3 DNA sequence: TGCGCCAGCAGTCGTTTAGGTTCAGGGAACACTGAAGCTTTCTTT. It is translated as CASSRLGSGNTEAFF.